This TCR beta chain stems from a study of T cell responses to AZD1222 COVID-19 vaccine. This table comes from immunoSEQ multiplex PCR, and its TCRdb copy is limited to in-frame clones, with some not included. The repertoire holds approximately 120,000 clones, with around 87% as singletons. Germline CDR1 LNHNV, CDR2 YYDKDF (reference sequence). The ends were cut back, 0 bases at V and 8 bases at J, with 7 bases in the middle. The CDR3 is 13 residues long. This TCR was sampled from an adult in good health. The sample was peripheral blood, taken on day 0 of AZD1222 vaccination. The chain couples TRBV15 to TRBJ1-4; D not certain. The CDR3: CATSRDQEEKLFF. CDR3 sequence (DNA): TGTGCCACCAGCAGAGATCAGGAGGAAAAACTGTTTTTT. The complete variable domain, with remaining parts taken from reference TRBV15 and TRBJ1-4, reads DAMVIQNPRYQVTQFGKPVTLSCSQTLNHNVMYWYQQKSSQAPKLLFHYYDKDFNNEADTPDNFQSRRPNTSFCFLDIRSPGLGDTAMYLCATSRDQEEKLFFGSGTQLSVL.